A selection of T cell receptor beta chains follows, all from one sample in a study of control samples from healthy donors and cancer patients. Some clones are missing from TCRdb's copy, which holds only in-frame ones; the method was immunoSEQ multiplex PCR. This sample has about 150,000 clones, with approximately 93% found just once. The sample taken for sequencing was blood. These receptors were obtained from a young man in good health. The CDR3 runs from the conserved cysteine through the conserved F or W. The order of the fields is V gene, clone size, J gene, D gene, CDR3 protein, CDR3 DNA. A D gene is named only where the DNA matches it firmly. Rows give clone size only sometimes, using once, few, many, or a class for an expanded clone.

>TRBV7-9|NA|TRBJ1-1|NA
CASSLVGTIAFF
TGTGCCAGCAGCTTAGTAGGGACAATAGCTTTCTTT
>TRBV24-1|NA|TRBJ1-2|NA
CATSDPSGPADGYTF
TGTGCCACCAGTGATCCTTCAGGGCCTGCTGATGGCTACACCTTC
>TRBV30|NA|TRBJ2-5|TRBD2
CAWGRDEETQYF
TGTGCCTGGGGGAGGGACGAAGAGACCCAGTACTTC
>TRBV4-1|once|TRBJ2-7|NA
CASSQVRSRVSYEQYF
TGCGCCAGCAGCCAAGTTAGGAGCAGGGTCTCCTACGAGCAGTACTTC
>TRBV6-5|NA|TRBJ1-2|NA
CASTGQGKYGYTF
TGTGCCAGCACAGGTCAGGGGAAGTATGGCTACACCTTC
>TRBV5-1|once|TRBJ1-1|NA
CASSLAENTEAFF
TGCGCCAGCAGCTTGGCCGAGAACACTGAAGCTTTCTTT
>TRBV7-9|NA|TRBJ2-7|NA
CASSLGPGREQYF
TGTGCCAGCAGCTTAGGTCCCGGGCGCGAGCAGTACTTC
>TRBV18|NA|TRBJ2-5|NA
CASSPPGQQETQYF
TGTGCCAGCTCACCACCTGGACAGCAAGAGACCCAGTACTTC
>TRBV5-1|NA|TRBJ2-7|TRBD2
CASSTGGYEQYF
TGCGCCAGCAGCACGGGAGGATACGAGCAGTACTTC
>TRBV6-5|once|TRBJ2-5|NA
CASDSFRQQETQYF
TGTGCCAGCGACTCGTTCAGACAGCAAGAGACCCAGTACTTC
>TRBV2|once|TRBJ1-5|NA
CASSDDGLNQPQHF
TGTGCCAGCAGCGACGACGGATTGAATCAGCCCCAGCATTTT
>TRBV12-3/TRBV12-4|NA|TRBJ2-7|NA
CASSFSYEQYF
TGTGCCAGCAGTTTCTCCTACGAGCAGTACTTC
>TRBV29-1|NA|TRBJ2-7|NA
CSVESSESAYEQYF
TGCAGCGTTGAATCTAGTGAATCCGCCTACGAGCAGTACTTC
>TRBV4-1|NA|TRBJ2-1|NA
CASSKTGAPSYNEQFF
TGCGCCAGCAGCAAGACGGGGGCGCCCTCCTACAATGAGCAGTTCTTC
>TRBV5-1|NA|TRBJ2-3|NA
CASSYTEGSTDTQYF
TGCGCCAGCAGTTATACCGAGGGGTCCACAGATACGCAGTATTTT
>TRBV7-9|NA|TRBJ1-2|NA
CASNEGLLYGYTF
TGTGCCAGCAACGAAGGTCTGCTCTATGGCTACACCTTC
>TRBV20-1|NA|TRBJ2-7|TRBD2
CSASKTSGNYEQYF
TGCAGTGCTAGTAAAACTAGCGGCAACTACGAGCAGTACTTC
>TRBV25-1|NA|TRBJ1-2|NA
CASHPGHLYSHGYTF
TGTGCCTCACATCCGGGACACCTCTATTCGCATGGCTACACCTTC
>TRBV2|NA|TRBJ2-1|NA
CASSEVISGYNEQFF
TGTGCCAGCAGTGAAGTTATTAGCGGTTACAATGAGCAGTTCTTC
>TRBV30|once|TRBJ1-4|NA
CAWSLTPPIVPSKLFF
TGTGCCTGGAGTCTTACCCCCCCCATCGTCCCCTCAAAACTGTTTTTT
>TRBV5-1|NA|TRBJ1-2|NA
CASSLEGRALLTNYGYTF
TGCGCCAGCAGCTTGGAGGGCAGGGCCCTCCTAACTAACTATGGCTACACCTTC
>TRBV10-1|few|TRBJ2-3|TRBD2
CASSDGGGTDTQYF
TGCGCCAGCAGTGACGGGGGGGGTACAGATACGCAGTATTTT
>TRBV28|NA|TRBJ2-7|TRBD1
CASSLYRTGSPYEQYF
TGTGCCAGCAGTTTATATAGGACAGGGTCCCCCTACGAGCAGTACTTC
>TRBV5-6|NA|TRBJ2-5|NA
CASSLTGPQETQYF
TGTGCCAGCAGCTTGACAGGACCTCAAGAGACCCAGTACTTC
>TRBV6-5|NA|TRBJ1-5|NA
CASSPARVNQPQHF
TGTGCCAGCAGTCCCGCCCGGGTCAATCAGCCCCAGCATTTT
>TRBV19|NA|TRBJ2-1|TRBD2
CASSTLAGWEQFF
TGTGCCAGTAGTACATTAGCGGGGTGGGAGCAGTTCTTC
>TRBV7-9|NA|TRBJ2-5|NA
CASSLGGGETQYF
TGTGCCAGCAGCTTGGGCGGTGGAGAGACCCAGTACTTC
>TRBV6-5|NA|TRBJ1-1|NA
CASSRPYTVNTEAFF
TGTGCCAGCAGTCGACCATATACAGTGAACACTGAAGCTTTCTTT
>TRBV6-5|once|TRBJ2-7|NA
CASSLNYEQYF
TGTGCCAGCAGCTTAAACTACGAGCAGTACTTC
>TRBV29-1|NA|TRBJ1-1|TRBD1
CSVTGAPWRDEAFF
TGCAGCGTCACAGGGGCCCCCTGGAGGGATGAAGCTTTCTTT
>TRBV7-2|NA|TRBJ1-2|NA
CASSNSQWDGYTF
TGTGCCAGCAGCAATAGCCAGTGGGATGGCTACACCTTC
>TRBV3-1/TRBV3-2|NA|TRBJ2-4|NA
CASSQGRVVKYF
TGTGCCAGCAGCCAAGGGAGGGTGGTTAAGTACTTC